The sequence of this T cell receptor beta chain was determined in a study of shared clonotypes between healthy human individuals. Study outcomes and limitations: Clonotype sharing among donors was expected to depend on sequencing depth.

With 4 bases clipped from V and 3 bases from J, the junction kept 10 bases outside the gene matches. The length of the CDR3 is 18 residues. The germline V gene has CDR1 SGHNT and CDR2 YYREEE (reference sequence). On this clone itself: Its target is not known.

Assay: immunoSEQ multiplex PCR; the TCRdb copy retains only in-frame clones and omits some. The repertoire has 1.5 million to 1.9 million clones, about 98% of them found once; the top ten carry about 0.4%. The clonotype comes from a man aged 25-40 years in good health. This chain links TRBV5-4 with TRBJ2-1; 13 positions match TRBD2. The sample consisted of naive CD4+ T cells sorted from blood. Documented subset: CD45RA+ positively selected. CDR3: CASSVGLAGPLLYNEQFF. The CDR3 DNA is TGTGCCAGCAGCGTGGGACTAGCGGGACCCTTGCTCTACAATGAGCAGTTCTTC. The entire variable domain, with the rest obtained from reference TRBV5-4 and TRBJ2-1, is as follows: ETGVTQSPTHLIKTRGQQVTLRCSSQSGHNTVSWYQQALGQGPQFIFQYYREEENGRGNFPPRFSGLQFPNYSSELNVNALELDDSALYLCASSVGLAGPLLYNEQFFGPGTRLTVL.